This TCR beta chain was documented in a study of spatial heterogeneity in lung cancer. Overall study findings and caveats: Higher tumor mutation counts went along with higher counts of expanded intratumoral alpha and beta TCRs.

Time point specified: sample taken at primary tumor resection. Tumor, nontumor lung or frozen PBMC supplied whole RNA that was sequenced unsorted. V was trimmed by 5 bases and J by 7 bases, leaving 8 bases between them. CDR3 size: 11 residues. Germline CDR1 SGHTA, CDR2 FQGNSA. This clonotype was observed many times. The antigen is undetermined. TCRdb reprocessed the 5' RACE reads with MiXCR, giving one entry per CDR3 protein. This table has about 13,000 distinct CDR3 sequences, under 6% appearing once. The chain joins TRBV7-2 to TRBJ1-1; the D is unclear. The sequence came from a male donor with early-stage non-small cell lung cancer. Sequencing used lung tumor tissue, obtained at surgery. The DNA of the CDR3 is TGTGCCAGCAGCGTATACAGTGAAGCTTTCTTT. Translating gives CASSVYSEAFF. The entire variable domain, with the rest obtained from reference TRBV7-2 and TRBJ1-1, is as follows: GAGVSQSPSNKVTEKGKDVELRCDPISGHTALYWYRQSLGQGLEFLIYFQGNSAPDKSGLPSDRFSAERTGGSVSTLTIQRTQQEDSAVYLCASSVYSEAFFGQGTRLTVV.